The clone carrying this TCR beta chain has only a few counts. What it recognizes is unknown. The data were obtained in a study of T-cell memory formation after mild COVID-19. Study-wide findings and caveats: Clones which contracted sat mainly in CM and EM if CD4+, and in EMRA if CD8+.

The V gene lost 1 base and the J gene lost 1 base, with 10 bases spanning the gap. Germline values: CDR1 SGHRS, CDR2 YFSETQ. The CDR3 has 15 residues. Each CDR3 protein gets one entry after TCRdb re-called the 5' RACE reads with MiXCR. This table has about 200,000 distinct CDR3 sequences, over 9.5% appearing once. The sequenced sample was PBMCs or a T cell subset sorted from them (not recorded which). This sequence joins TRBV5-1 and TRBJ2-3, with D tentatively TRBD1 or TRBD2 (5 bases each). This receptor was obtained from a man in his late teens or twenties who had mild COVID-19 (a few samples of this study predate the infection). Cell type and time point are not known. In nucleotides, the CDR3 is TGCGCCAGCAGCTTGCAAGTGGGGGGCACAGATACGCAGTATTTT. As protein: CASSLQVGGTDTQYF.